This T cell receptor beta chain is drawn from a study of radiation and T cells in renal cell carcinoma. On the study more broadly: Nephrectomy followed 15 Gy stereotactic body radiation by 4 weeks.

Per the germline V gene, CDR1 is SGHRS and CDR2 is YFSETQ. Deletions cut 2 bases from V and 8 bases from J, with 16 bases between. CDR3 length: 15 amino acids. Notes on the study in general: No pretreatment tumor biopsies were available for baseline clonotypes. In blood, top tumor clones expanded by 2 weeks, shrinking by 4.

TCRdb's copy holds only in-frame clones and misses some; the assay was immunoSEQ multiplex PCR. The repertoire holds approximately 100,000 clones, with 75% to 90% as singletons. As to time point: baseline pretreatment blood. Treatment given: 15 Gy SBRT to primary tumor, nephrectomy 4 weeks later. A remark on this clone: Its antigen is unknown.

The V call is TRBV5-1, the J call TRBJ1-4, with D tentatively TRBD1 (5 bases). This receptor was obtained from a man in his fifties or sixties with renal cell carcinoma. This sample comprised blood, obtained from a patient whose treatment included radiotherapy and nephrectomy. This CDR3 is CASSFQSGGEEKLFF. CDR3 DNA sequence: TGCGCCAGCAGCTTTCAGTCGGGGGGAGAAGAAAAACTGTTTTTT.